The clone carrying this T cell receptor beta chain was found a few times. Its antigen is as yet unknown. This beta chain was picked up by a library intended for alpha chains and is off target, so its count carries little meaning. These data originate in a study of spatial heterogeneity in lung cancer. Study-wide background: Alpha-chain detections were consistently fewer than beta-chain detections among the sequences. Study-wide results and caveats: Counts of expanded alpha and beta TCRs within tumors tracked the tumor nonsynonymous mutation count. In tumor T cells, estimated coverage reached about 7.3% for alpha chains and approximately 14% for beta chains.

In the library, each TCR cDNA molecule bore its own unique molecular identifier. TCRdb independently ran MiXCR on the 5' RACE reads; one entry per CDR3 protein. The sample has about 11,000 distinct CDR3 sequences, approximately 4.7% seen once; the top ten hold roughly 12%. Sample time point: sample taken at primary tumor resection. The input material, whole RNA from tumor, nontumor lung or frozen PBMC, was sequenced unsorted. Germline V gives CDR1 LGHDT, CDR2 YNNKEL (reference sequence). CDR3 size: 15 residues. V was cut by 2 bases and J by 1 base, with 9 bases left in between. This chain joins TRBV3-1 and TRBJ2-4; D unclear. The input for sequencing was lung tumor tissue, taken at surgery. The receptor was isolated from a male donor with early-stage non-small cell lung cancer. This CDR3 reads CASSQWEGAKNIQYF. CDR3 DNA: TGTGCCAGCAGCCAATGGGAAGGCGCCAAAAACATTCAGTACTTC.